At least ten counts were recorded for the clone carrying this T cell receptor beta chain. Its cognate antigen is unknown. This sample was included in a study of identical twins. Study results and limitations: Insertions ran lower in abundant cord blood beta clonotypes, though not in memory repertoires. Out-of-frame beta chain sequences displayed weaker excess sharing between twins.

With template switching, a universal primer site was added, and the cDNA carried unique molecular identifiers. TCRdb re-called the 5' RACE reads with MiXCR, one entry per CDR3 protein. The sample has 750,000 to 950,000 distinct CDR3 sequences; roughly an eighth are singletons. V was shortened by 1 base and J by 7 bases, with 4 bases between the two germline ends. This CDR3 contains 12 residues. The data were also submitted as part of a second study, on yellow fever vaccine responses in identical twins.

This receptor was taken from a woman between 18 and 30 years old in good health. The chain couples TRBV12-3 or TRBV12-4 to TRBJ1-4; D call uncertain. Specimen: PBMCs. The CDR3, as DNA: TGTGCCAGCAGTTTAGATCGTGAAAAACTGTTTTTT. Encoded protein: CASSLDREKLFF.